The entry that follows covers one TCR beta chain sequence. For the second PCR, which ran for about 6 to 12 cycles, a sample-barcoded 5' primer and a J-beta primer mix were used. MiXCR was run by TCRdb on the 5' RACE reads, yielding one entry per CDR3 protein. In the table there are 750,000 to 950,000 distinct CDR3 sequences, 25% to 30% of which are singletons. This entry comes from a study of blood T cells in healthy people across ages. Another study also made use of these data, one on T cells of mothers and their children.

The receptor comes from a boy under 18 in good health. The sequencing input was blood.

The CDR3 sequence: CSADGSEIQTQYF. CDR3 DNA: TGCAGTGCCGACGGATCGGAAATTCAGACCCAGTACTTC. The chain carries TRBV29-1 and TRBJ2-5; D call uncertain. From germline, CDR1 is SQVTM and CDR2 ANQGSEA. The CDR3 is 13 residues long.